This is a list of T cell receptor beta chains from one sample in a study of OX40 agonist ivuxolimab in advanced cancers. Only in-frame clones appear in the TCRdb table, and some are missing; sequencing was by immunoSEQ multiplex PCR. The sample contains more than 85,000 clones, less than 95% of which appear only once. The sample was CD4+ or CD8+ T cells sorted from blood, taken in a trial of the OX40 agonist ivuxolimab. These receptors came from an adult with an advanced solid tumor such as melanoma, head and neck, liver or kidney cancer. The CDR3 runs from the conserved cysteine through the conserved F or W. The D gene is left open where the match is weak. Only part of the rows carry a size: once, few, many, or a class if the clone is expanded.

abundance: .; v_gene: TRBV6-5; d_gene: TRBD1; j_gene: TRBJ2-1; CDR3aa: CASSWTGSSYNEQFF; CDR3nt: TGTGCCAGCAGTTGGACAGGGAGCTCCTACAATGAGCAGTTCTTC
abundance: .; v_gene: TRBV7-2; d_gene: .; j_gene: TRBJ2-3; CDR3aa: CASSQRAGARMAQTDTQYF; CDR3nt: TGTGCCAGCAGCCAGAGGGCAGGGGCTCGGATGGCCCAGACAGATACGCAGTATTTT
abundance: .; v_gene: TRBV7-9; d_gene: TRBD1; j_gene: TRBJ2-3; CDR3aa: CASSLVSTGSDTQYF; CDR3nt: TGTGCCAGCAGCTTAGTCTCGACAGGGTCAGATACGCAGTATTTT
abundance: .; v_gene: TRBV6-6; d_gene: .; j_gene: TRBJ2-1; CDR3aa: CASMGRDGRNNEQFF; CDR3nt: TGTGCCAGTATGGGCCGGGACGGACGGAACAATGAGCAGTTCTTC
abundance: .; v_gene: TRBV19; d_gene: .; j_gene: TRBJ2-1; CDR3aa: CASSKYYEQFF; CDR3nt: TGTGCCAGTAGTAAGTACTATGAGCAGTTCTTC
abundance: .; v_gene: TRBV10-3; d_gene: .; j_gene: TRBJ2-3; CDR3aa: CAIRADSTDTQYF; CDR3nt: TGTGCCATCAGGGCGGATAGCACAGATACGCAGTATTTT
abundance: once; v_gene: TRBV4-1; d_gene: .; j_gene: TRBJ1-3; CDR3aa: CASSWPGGNTIYF; CDR3nt: TGCGCCAGCAGCTGGCCGGGAGGAAACACCATATATTTT
abundance: .; v_gene: TRBV4-1; d_gene: TRBD1; j_gene: TRBJ2-1; CDR3aa: CASSQDPSGTAYNEQFF; CDR3nt: TGCGCCAGCAGCCAAGATCCGTCCGGGACAGCCTACAATGAGCAGTTCTTC
abundance: .; v_gene: TRBV5-1; d_gene: TRBD2; j_gene: TRBJ2-7; CDR3aa: CASSSGLAGDYEQYF; CDR3nt: TGCGCCAGCAGCTCGGGACTAGCGGGAGACTACGAGCAGTACTTC
abundance: .; v_gene: TRBV6-1; d_gene: .; j_gene: TRBJ1-2; CDR3aa: CASSEGDGYGYTF; CDR3nt: TGTGCCAGCAGTGAAGGGGATGGGTATGGCTACACCTTC
abundance: .; v_gene: TRBV5-1; d_gene: TRBD2; j_gene: TRBJ2-3; CDR3aa: CASSQGLAGLTDTQYF; CDR3nt: TGCGCCAGCAGCCAGGGACTAGCGGGTCTCACAGATACGCAGTATTTT
abundance: .; v_gene: TRBV7-2; d_gene: .; j_gene: TRBJ2-5; CDR3aa: CASSLVRRAETQYF; CDR3nt: TGTGCCAGCAGCTTAGTTCGTAGGGCGGAGACCCAGTACTTC
abundance: .; v_gene: TRBV19; d_gene: .; j_gene: TRBJ2-1; CDR3aa: CASSAGLNNEQFF; CDR3nt: TGTGCCAGTAGTGCAGGGTTGAACAATGAGCAGTTCTTC
abundance: .; v_gene: TRBV4-3; d_gene: .; j_gene: TRBJ2-5; CDR3aa: CASSQDPGAGETQYF; CDR3nt: TGCGCCAGCAGCCAAGATCCGGGGGCGGGAGAGACCCAGTACTTC
abundance: .; v_gene: TRBV28; d_gene: TRBD1; j_gene: TRBJ1-2; CDR3aa: CASSLDRGRWGYTF; CDR3nt: TGTGCCAGCAGTTTAGACAGGGGGCGTTGGGGCTACACCTTC